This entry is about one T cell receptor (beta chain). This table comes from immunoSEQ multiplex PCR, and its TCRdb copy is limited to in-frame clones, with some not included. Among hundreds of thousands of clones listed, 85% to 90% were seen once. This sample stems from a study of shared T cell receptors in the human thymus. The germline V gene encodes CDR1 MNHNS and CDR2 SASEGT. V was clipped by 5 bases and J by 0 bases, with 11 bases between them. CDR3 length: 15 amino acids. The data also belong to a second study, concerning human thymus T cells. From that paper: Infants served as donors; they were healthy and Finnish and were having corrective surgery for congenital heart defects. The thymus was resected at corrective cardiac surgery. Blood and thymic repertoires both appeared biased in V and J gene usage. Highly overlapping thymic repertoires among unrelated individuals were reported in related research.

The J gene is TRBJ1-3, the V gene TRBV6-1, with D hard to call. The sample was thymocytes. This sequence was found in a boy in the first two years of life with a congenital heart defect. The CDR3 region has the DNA TGTGCCAGCAGTAGAGTTCCGGGCTCTGGAAACACCATATATTTT. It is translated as CASSRVPGSGNTIYF.